The clone carrying this T cell receptor beta chain showed up just once. Germline-derived CDR1 and CDR2 are SNHLY and FYNNEI. V lost 4 bases, J lost 6 bases, and 8 bases stayed unmatched. The CDR3 sequence is 15 residues long. This entry is derived from a study of blood T cell repertoires in COVID-19. Data came from immunoSEQ multiplex PCR; TCRdb stores just in-frame clones and leaves some out. The table includes 150,000 to 200,000 clones, 88% detected once. The TCR sequence derives from a man aged 40-55 years with active or convalescent COVID-19. J is TRBJ2-2 and V is TRBV2; 7 nucleotides agree with TRBD1. The sample consisted of peripheral blood. The CDR3 DNA follows: TGTGCCAGCAGTGGGGGGACAGTAGAGTCCGGGGAGCTGTTTTTT. Protein product: CASSGGTVESGELFF.